A single sample gave rise to the 25 T cell receptor beta chains below, sequenced in a study of T cells after yellow fever vaccination. TCRdb re-called the 5' RACE reads with MiXCR, one entry per CDR3 protein. Here the sample spans some 70,000 distinct CDR3 sequences, less than 8.5% being singletons. The sample consisted of CD8+ T cells sorted from PBMCs, taken 35 to 50 days after the first yellow fever vaccination. These receptors were taken from a young man who received the YFV17D yellow fever vaccine.

This clonotype was recorded at least ten times. The rearrangement uses TRBV12-3 or TRBV12-4 and TRBJ2-5, with 12 bases fitting TRBD2. This CDR3 has 16 amino acids. With 5 bases clipped from V and 8 bases from J, the junction kept 12 bases outside the gene matches. The CDR3 DNA reads as TGTGCCAGCAGTCCGCTAGCGGGGGGGACAAGAGACACCCAGTACTTC. This translates into CASSPLAGGTRDTQYF.

This clonotype was recorded at least ten times. The chain joins TRBV6-2 or TRBV6-3 to TRBJ2-3, with a possible D match to TRBD2 (5 bases). The CDR3 is 15 amino acids. Trimming took 6 bases from V and 0 from J, leaving 13 bases between them. Germline assignment: CDR1 MNHEY and CDR2 SVGEGT. Written as DNA, the CDR3 is TGTGCCAGCAGGGACGGACTCCTCAGCACAGATACGCAGTATTTT. Residues: CASRDGLLSTDTQYF.

This clonotype came up many times. J is TRBJ2-3 and V is TRBV11-1, with D uncertain. This CDR3 is built from 15 residues. The V end lost 6 bases, the J end lost 0 bases, and 13 bases lay between the germline ends. Germline CDR1 and CDR2: SGHAT and FQDESV (reference sequence). The CDR3 loop reads CASSRRWQSTDTQYF. The CDR3 nucleotides read TGTGCCAGCAGTCGTCGTTGGCAGAGCACAGATACGCAGTATTTT.

Ten or more counts support this clonotype. V usage is TRBV15 and J usage is TRBJ2-3, with TRBD1 as a possible D gene (6 bases). The CDR3 is 14 residues long. Germline CDR1 reads LNHNV; CDR2 reads YYDKDF (reference sequence). V gave up 6 bases and J gave up 4 bases, with 14 bases separating them. CDR3 nucleotides: TGTGCCACCAGGGGAGCAGGGGAATCAGATACGCAGTATTTT. Protein: CATRGAGESDTQYF.

This clonotype was seen at least ten times. This sequence joins TRBV24-1 and TRBJ2-7; TRBD1 matches at 7 bases. V was pared by 12 bases and J by 6 bases, with 10 bases of the junction left unmatched. Germline CDR1 reads KGHDR; CDR2 reads SFDVKD. This CDR3 comprises 12 residues. The CDR3 here is CADNDRDTEQYV. CDR3 sequence (DNA): TGTGCCGACAACGACAGGGACACCGAGCAGTACGTC.

This clonotype was observed a single time. The chain couples TRBV4-2 to TRBJ2-1, with D tentatively TRBD2 (6 bases). Trimming took off 7 bases at V and 8 bases at J, with 21 bases between the two ends. Germline V gene data show CDR1 as LGHNA and CDR2 as YNFKEQ. The CDR3 contains 15 residues. This chain's CDR3 is CASTTREGGVHEQFF. Here the CDR3 DNA reads TGTGCCAGCACTACCCGCGAGGGCGGGGTCCATGAGCAGTTCTTC.

Remarks on this clonotype: A much bigger clone sits one base away, suggesting this may be a read error. This chain joins TRBV7-3 and TRBJ2-3, with 7 bases fitting TRBD2. Per germline, CDR1 SGHTA and CDR2 FQGTGA. The CDR3 spans 16 residues. CDR3: CAGSMGLFRGTDTQYF. The CDR3 DNA reads TGTGCCGGCAGCATGGGACTATTTAGGGGCACAGATACGCAGTATTTT.

The rearrangement links TRBV4-1 to TRBJ1-5; possibly TRBD1 for D (6 bases). With 4 bases removed from V and 2 bases from J, the gap between germline ends came to 9 bases. This CDR3 is 14 amino acids long. Germline V gives CDR1 MGHRA, CDR2 YSYEKL. This CDR3 is CASSPTGRNQPQHF. DNA for the CDR3: TGCGCCAGCAGCCCGACAGGACGCAATCAGCCCCAGCATTTT.

In this sample, this clonotype turned up a few times. The rearrangement joins TRBV7-2 to TRBJ2-1, with D tentatively TRBD2 (5 bases). The CDR3 covers 17 residues. V was shortened by 5 bases and J by 0 bases, with 17 bases between the two germline ends. Germline-derived CDR1 and CDR2 are SGHTA and FQGNSA. CDR3 amino acids: CASSRLSSTSSYNEQFF. The CDR3 region has the DNA TGTGCCAGCAGCCGGCTCTCTTCCACTAGCTCCTACAATGAGCAGTTCTTC.

This clonotype came up a few times. This may be a read error: a much more frequent sequence differs by one nucleotide. The CDR3 sequence is CASSLLAGGKNEQFF. The DNA for the CDR3 is TGTGCCAGCAGCCTCCTAGCGGGGGGAAAGAATGAGCAGTTCTTC. This chain uses TRBV12-3 or TRBV12-4 with TRBJ2-1; 11 positions agree with TRBD2. The CDR3 spans 15 residues. The junction had 8 bases not matched to a gene; V was cut back by 6 bases and J by 7 bases.

This clonotype was counted at least ten times. The gene calls are TRBV28 and TRBJ2-7; perhaps D is TRBD1 or TRBD2 (6 bases each). Per germline, CDR1 MDHEN and CDR2 SYDVKM. V gave up 8 bases and J gave up 5 bases, with 22 bases separating them. This CDR3 is 15 amino acids long. CDR3 in amino acids: CASGGGAGVDDEQYV. The CDR3 region has the DNA TGTGCCAGCGGTGGCGGGGCAGGGGTGGATGACGAGCAGTACGTC.

This chain joins TRBV7-9 and TRBJ1-6, with D possibly being TRBD1 (6 bases). The germline gives CDR1 SEHNR, CDR2 FQNEAQ (reference sequence). V was trimmed by 6 bases and J by 6 bases, leaving 18 bases between them. The CDR3 is made up of 16 amino acids. DNA for the CDR3: TGTGCCAGCAGTCGGGGGATGGGGGCCCCTAATTCACCCCTCCACTTT. Protein sequence: CASSRGMGAPNSPLHF.

This clonotype has just a few counts. The rearrangement links TRBV4-1 to TRBJ2-1; D is ambiguous. The CDR3 is made up of 17 amino acids. CDR1 and CDR2 (germline): MGHRA, YSYEKL. V was cut by 0 bases and J by 1 base, with 13 bases left in between. The CDR3 protein is CASSQDTTGSSYNEQFF. The CDR3 DNA sequence: TGCGCCAGCAGCCAAGATACGACCGGGTCTTCCTACAATGAGCAGTTCTTC.

Comment on this clonotype: A clone one base away is much larger, so this may be a read error. The DNA of the CDR3 is TGTGCCAGCAGCTCAATACAACTGACCGGGGTATCGCCCCAGCATTTT. Protein product: CASSSIQLTGVSPQHF. V gene TRBV7-2 combines with J gene TRBJ1-5; D remains ambiguous. The CDR3 consists of 16 residues. With 4 bases removed from V and 9 bases from J, the gap between germline ends came to 22 bases. Germline V gene sequence: CDR1 SGHTA, CDR2 FQGNSA.

This clonotype was seen repeatedly, ten times or more. V is TRBV3-1 and J is TRBJ2-3, with 10 bases identical to TRBD2. The J segment lost 0 bases and the V segment lost 1 base, leaving 4 bases of the junction unmatched. The germline V gene encodes CDR1 LGHDT and CDR2 YNNKEL (reference sequence). The CDR3 has 17 residues. The CDR3 nucleotides are TGTGCCAGCAGCCAAGGTCTAGCGGGAGCTAGCACAGATACGCAGTATTTT. It is translated as CASSQGLAGASTDTQYF.

This clonotype was found once. It may be a read error: a sequence one base away is much more abundant. V usage is TRBV4-3 and J usage is TRBJ1-2; no reliable D call. The CDR3 is 17 amino acids. Germline V CDR1 and CDR2: LGHNA, YSLEER. In DNA form, the CDR3 reads TGCGCCAGCATCCAAGATTTGGCGGAACCTGTGGGCTATGGCTACACCTTC. It encodes CASIQDLAEPVGYGYTF.

Regarding this clonotype: Possible read error: a much larger clone is one base away. The chain combines TRBV12-3 or TRBV12-4 with TRBJ2-3; 7 bases are a match to TRBD1. V was pared by 5 bases and J by 1 base, with 9 bases of the junction left unmatched. The CDR3 runs 16 residues. The CDR3 nucleotides are TGTGCCAGCAGTACCGACAGGGTTGCGGGCACAGATACGCAGTATTTT. Translated, it gives CASSTDRVAGTDTQYF.

The chain joins TRBV29-1 to TRBJ1-5, with TRBD1 as a possible D gene (6 bases). The germline V gene has CDR1 SQVTM and CDR2 ANQGSEA. CDR3 length equals 13 residues. The V end was cut by 1 base, the J end by 5 bases, with 9 bases between. CDR3 in DNA: TGCAGCGTTGAAGGGGGGGGCGATCAGCCCCAGCATTTT. Translating it yields CSVEGGGDQPQHF.

This clonotype has ten or more counts. The chain has TRBV4-1 and TRBJ1-1, with D perhaps TRBD1 (5 bases). Germline CDR1 reads MGHRA; CDR2 reads YSYEKL. The CDR3 extends over 16 amino acids. V was cut by 5 bases and J by 1 base, with 17 bases left in between. The CDR3: CASSTLERGWNTEAFF. The CDR3, as DNA: TGCGCCAGCAGCACCCTCGAAAGGGGCTGGAACACTGAAGCTTTCTTT.

This clonotype was seen more than once but under ten times. This sequence joins TRBV6-2 or TRBV6-3 and TRBJ2-7; possible D gene TRBD1, 5 bases. V was trimmed by 2 bases and J by 3 bases, leaving 11 bases between them. This CDR3 is built from 14 residues. CDR1 MNHEY and CDR2 SVGEGT come from the germline V gene. CDR3 amino acids: CASSYQGKGYEQYF. Written as DNA, the CDR3 is TGTGCCAGCAGTTACCAGGGAAAGGGCTACGAGCAGTACTTC.

A word on this clonotype: This may be a read error, as it is one base from a much larger clone. This sequence joins TRBV7-9 and TRBJ2-3, with D unresolved. V lost 8 bases, J lost 0 bases, and 21 bases lay in between. The CDR3 runs 17 residues. Germline V CDR1 and CDR2: SEHNR, FQNEAQ (reference sequence). DNA for the CDR3: TGTGCCAGCGAGGACCGCCCGGATTCGGCTAGCACAGATACGCAGTATTTT. The encoded protein is CASEDRPDSASTDTQYF.

The table lists this clonotype with a few counts. The chain couples TRBV7-9 to TRBJ2-5; D not resolved. V was pared by 5 bases and J by 5 bases, with 12 bases between. The CDR3 has 13 amino acids. The germline V gene has CDR1 SEHNR and CDR2 FQNEAQ (reference sequence). This CDR3 is CASSPPLRETQYF. In nucleotides, the CDR3 is TGTGCCAGCAGCCCCCCCCTCCGGGAGACCCAGTACTTC.

This sequence joins TRBV3-1 and TRBJ2-5; 11 bases are shared with TRBD2. V trimming: 0 bases; J trimming: 5 bases; junction bases outside the gene matches: 5. Germline-derived CDR1 and CDR2 are LGHDT and YNNKEL (reference sequence). This CDR3 contains 16 residues. CDR3 sequence: CASSQDRSGGGETQYF. CDR3 DNA: TGTGCCAGCAGCCAAGATCGTAGCGGGGGGGGTGAGACCCAGTACTTC.

This sequence joins TRBV19 and TRBJ2-1, with D unclear. In germline, CDR1 is LNHDA, CDR2 SQIVND (reference sequence). This CDR3 is 14 amino acids long. V gave up 8 bases and J gave up 0 bases, with 11 bases separating them. Written as DNA, the CDR3 is TGTGCCAGTCATGCCGGCGGCTCCTACAATGAGCAGTTCTTC. Encoded protein: CASHAGGSYNEQFF.

The table lists this clonotype with many counts. The chain couples TRBV20-1 to TRBJ1-6, with 8 bases matching TRBD1. The CDR3 totals 14 residues. Germline V gene sequence: CDR1 DFQATT, CDR2 SNEGSKA (reference sequence). V lost 3 bases to trimming and J lost 6 bases; unmatched junction nucleotides: 4. The CDR3 DNA reads TGCAGTGCTAGCCGGGACAGGATTAATTCACCCCTCCACTTT. This sequence encodes CSASRDRINSPLHF.